This T cell receptor (beta chain) was profiled in a study of regulatory T cells in long-lasting Graves disease. Broader study findings: Results may be inaccurate due to the small sample size. In persistent patients, shared public clonotypes (more than 2,500) outnumbered those in new patients (about 1,000).

This sample's time point: persistent/refractory GD, antithyroid drugs over 5 years with positive TRAb. With RNA extracted from PBMCs as input, the TCR library was made. Diagnosis followed American Thyroid Association guidelines for Graves' disease. Patient provenance is recorded as an endocrinology department in Xi'an, China. This clonotype appeared a few times. Its antigen is as yet unknown. This CDR3 region has 14 residues. Germline CDR1 is GTSNPN and CDR2 is SVGIG (reference sequence). Trimming pared 1 base from V and 4 bases from J, leaving 14 bases between. Investigators prepared the TCR beta libraries by applying iRepertoire HTBI primers and Arm-PCR of CDR3 regions. TCRdb re-derived calls from the multiplex PCR reads in MiXCR, one entry per CDR3 protein. Of about 430,000 distinct CDR3 sequences listed, 21% are singletons.

The gene calls are TRBV30 and TRBJ2-7; TRBD1 is a possible D gene (5 bases). The origin of this receptor is a female donor with Graves disease. The sequencing here drew on peripheral blood mononuclear cells (PBMCs), taken when the disease was refractory, from a patient treated with antithyroid drugs. The CDR3 coding sequence is TGTGCCTGGAGTGACAGGCGAACAATTTACGAGCAGTACTTC. Translating it yields CAWSDRRTIYEQYF.